The following is a T cell receptor beta chain sequence with its context. Germline V gene data show CDR1 as SGHNT and CDR2 as YYREEE (reference sequence). The CDR3 totals 15 residues. V was shortened by 9 bases and J by 0 bases, with 18 bases between the two germline ends. Clones were read by immunoSEQ multiplex PCR, and TCRdb kept only the in-frame ones, dropping some. The sample lists under 120,000 clones, roughly two thirds seen once, with about 5.9% in the top ten. This sample stems from a study of blood T cell repertoires in COVID-19. Study background: Acute and convalescent COVID-19 specimens originated in the United States, Italy and Spain. In each case, the material was cDNA or gDNA derived from T cells, B-cell-depleted T cells, or PBMCs.

The TCR comes from a man aged 80 or over with acute or convalescent COVID-19. The chain joins TRBV5-4 to TRBJ1-1; D is possibly TRBD1 (5 bases). The sequencing input was peripheral blood. The CDR3 loop reads CATSTRQRMNTEAFF. CDR3 coding DNA: TGTGCCACCTCCACCCGACAGAGAATGAACACTGAAGCTTTCTTT.